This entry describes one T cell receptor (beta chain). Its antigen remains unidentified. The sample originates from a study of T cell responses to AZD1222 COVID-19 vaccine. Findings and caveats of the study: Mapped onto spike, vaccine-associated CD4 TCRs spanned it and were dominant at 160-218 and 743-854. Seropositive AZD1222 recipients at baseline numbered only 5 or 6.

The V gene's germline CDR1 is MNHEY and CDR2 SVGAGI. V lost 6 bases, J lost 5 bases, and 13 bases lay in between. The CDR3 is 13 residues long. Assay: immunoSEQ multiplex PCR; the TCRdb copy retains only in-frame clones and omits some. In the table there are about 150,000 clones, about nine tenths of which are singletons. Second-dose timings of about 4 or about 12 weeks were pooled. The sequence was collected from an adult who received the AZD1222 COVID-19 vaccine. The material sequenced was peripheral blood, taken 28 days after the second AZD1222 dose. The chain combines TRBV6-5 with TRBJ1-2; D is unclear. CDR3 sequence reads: CASRGSLRYGYTF. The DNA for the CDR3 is TGTGCCAGCAGGGGCAGCTTACGGTATGGCTACACCTTC.